A single sample gave rise to the 24 T cell receptor beta chains below, sequenced in a study of blood T cell repertoires in COVID-19. Assay: immunoSEQ multiplex PCR; the TCRdb copy retains only in-frame clones and omits some. The sample includes around 260,000 clones, around 88% seen only once; the top ten take approximately 0.84%. The sequenced sample consisted of peripheral blood. These receptors were taken from a man aged 25 to 40 with acute or convalescent COVID-19.

The chain has TRBV29-1 and TRBJ1-1; TRBD1 matches at 10 bases. Germline-derived CDR1 and CDR2 are SQVTM and ANQGSEA. V was clipped by 7 bases and J by 4 bases; unmatched bases: 3. CDR3 length: 12 amino acids. CDR3 sequence reads: CSERDRGTEAFF. CDR3 in DNA: TGCAGCGAGCGGGACAGGGGCACTGAAGCTTTCTTT.

The CDR3 spells CASNSWTVLEAFF. CDR3 coding DNA: TGTGCCAGCAATTCCTGGACAGTCCTTGAAGCTTTCTTT. This chain connects TRBV28 to TRBJ1-1; weak D call: TRBD1 (6 bases). Per the germline V gene, CDR1 is MDHEN and CDR2 is SYDVKM. The CDR3 runs to 13 residues. Deletions cut 7 bases from V and 7 bases from J, with 16 bases between.

The genes are TRBV5-6 and TRBJ2-5, with 12 positions matching TRBD2. V shed 1 base and J 5 bases; nucleotides not matched to a gene: 9. The CDR3 totals 17 residues. CDR1 is SGHDT, CDR2 YYEEEE, per germline. This CDR3 is CASSLNVGLAGQETQYF. The CDR3 DNA is TGTGCCAGCAGCTTGAATGTAGGACTAGCGGGGCAGGAGACCCAGTACTTC.

V gene TRBV15 combines with J gene TRBJ1-2; possible D gene TRBD1, 6 bases. CDR1 and CDR2 (germline): LNHNV, YYDKDF (reference sequence). CDR3 length equals 14 residues. Trimming stripped 2 bases from V and 1 base from J, with 8 bases between. The CDR3 sequence is CATSRMTGNYGYTF. As DNA, the CDR3 is TGTGCCACCAGCAGAATGACAGGTAACTATGGCTACACCTTC.

V is TRBV7-3 and J is TRBJ2-2, with 11 bases that match TRBD2. The junction had 9 bases not matched to a gene; V was cut back by 5 bases and J by 7 bases. The CDR3 spans 16 residues. From germline, CDR1 is SGHTA and CDR2 FQGTGA. CDR3 DNA: TGTGCCAGCAGCCCCTTAGCGGGGGGGCAAATCGGGGAGCTGTTTTTT. Its protein is CASSPLAGGQIGELFF. Variable domain in full (rest from reference TRBV7-3 and TRBJ2-2): GAGVSQTPSNKVTEKGKYVELRCDPISGHTALYWYRQSLGQGPEFLIYFQGTGAADDSGLPNDRFFAVRPEGSVSTLKIQRTERGDSAVYLCASSPLAGGQIGELFFGEGSRLTVL.

The chain carries TRBV28 and TRBJ2-3; 11 positions match TRBD2. Germline assignment: CDR1 MDHEN and CDR2 SYDVKM. The CDR3 covers 16 residues. V trimming: 5 bases; J trimming: 3 bases; junction bases outside the gene matches: 7. CDR3 sequence reads: CASSTPTSGNTDTQYF. In DNA form, the CDR3 reads TGTGCCAGCAGTACACCGACTAGCGGGAATACAGATACGCAGTATTTT.

The rearrangement uses TRBV19 and TRBJ1-6; D might be TRBD1 (6 bases). The germline V gene has CDR1 LNHDA and CDR2 SQIVND (reference sequence). V was trimmed by 6 bases and J by 9 bases, leaving 12 bases between them. The CDR3 extends over 13 amino acids. The CDR3 coding sequence is TGTGCCAGTAGATCGCAGGGGAGTTCACCCCTCCACTTT. This encodes CASRSQGSSPLHF.

The genes are TRBV10-1 and TRBJ2-4; 7 bases line up with TRBD1. The CDR3 spans 14 residues. Per germline, CDR1 WNHNN and CDR2 SYGVQD (reference sequence). V lost 3 bases to trimming and J lost 6 bases; unmatched junction nucleotides: 5. CDR3: CASSDTGVANIQYF. The CDR3, as DNA: TGCGCCAGCAGTGATACAGGGGTGGCAAACATTCAGTACTTC.

The CDR3 is CASTGSSYGYTF. CDR3 nucleotide sequence: TGTGCCAGCACGGGATCCAGCTATGGCTACACCTTC. The chain combines TRBV6-6 with TRBJ1-2; D uncertain. V lost 7 bases, J lost 4 bases, and 10 bases lay in between. Germline CDR1 MNHNY, CDR2 SVGAGI (reference sequence). The CDR3 sequence is 12 residues long.

This sequence joins TRBV29-1 and TRBJ1-2; 12 bases align to TRBD1. V lost 4 bases to trimming and J lost 7 bases; unmatched junction nucleotides: 7. Germline CDR1 and CDR2: SQVTM and ANQGSEA. The CDR3 is 14 amino acids. Here the CDR3 DNA reads TGCAGCGTTGGGGACAGGGGGCCCTCGGGTGGCTACACCTTC. Encoded protein: CSVGDRGPSGGYTF.

The V gene is TRBV27, the J gene TRBJ1-4; 10 positions agree with TRBD1. Germline CDR1 MNHEY, CDR2 SMNVEV (reference sequence). Trimming cost V 3 bases and J 6 bases; bases outside gene matches: 4. The CDR3 length is 15 residues. CDR3 amino acids: CASSFWTGGYEKLFF. CDR3 in DNA: TGTGCCAGCAGTTTTTGGACAGGGGGATATGAAAAACTGTTTTTT.

V usage is TRBV28 and J usage is TRBJ1-1, with a weak D call TRBD1 (6 bases). Germline CDR1 is MDHEN and CDR2 is SYDVKM. V shed 1 base and J shed 2 bases, with 17 bases lying between them. The CDR3 totals 17 residues. The CDR3 loop reads CASSLLSERTANTEAFF. DNA for the CDR3: TGTGCCAGCAGTTTATTAAGTGAGAGGACAGCTAACACTGAAGCTTTCTTT.

DNA for the CDR3: TGTGCCAGCAGTAAGGGGCGAGATGAAAAACTGTTTTTT. Its protein is CASSKGRDEKLFF. J is TRBJ1-4 and V is TRBV27; weak D call: TRBD1 (5 bases). Germline CDR1 MNHEY, CDR2 SMNVEV (reference sequence). This CDR3 is 13 amino acids long. The V end was cut by 5 bases, the J end by 6 bases, with 10 bases between.

The chain carries TRBV2 and TRBJ1-5; D is uncertain. This CDR3 has 12 residues. V lost 4 bases and J 6 bases, leaving 7 bases between the germline ends. CDR1 is SNHLY, CDR2 FYNNEI, per germline. The CDR3 spells CASSGALQPQHF. In nucleotides, the CDR3 is TGTGCCAGCAGTGGGGCCCTTCAGCCCCAGCATTTT. The full variable domain, its missing parts supplied by reference TRBV2 and TRBJ1-5, is EPEVTQTPSHQVTQMGQEVILRCVPISNHLYFYWYRQILGQKVEFLVSFYNNEISEKSEIFDDQFSVERPDGSNFTLKIRSTKLEDSAMYFCASSGALQPQHFGDGTRLSIL.

V and J are TRBV27 and TRBJ1-4; perhaps TRBD1 as D (5 bases). Germline CDR1 MNHEY, CDR2 SMNVEV (reference sequence). The CDR3 totals 14 residues. The germline V and J ends were trimmed by 3 bases and 5 bases, with 10 bases remaining between them. This chain's CDR3 is CASSLWRGNEKLFF. The DNA of the CDR3 is TGTGCCAGCAGTTTGTGGAGGGGAAATGAAAAACTGTTTTTT. Full variable domain (outside the CDR3, taken from reference TRBV27 and TRBJ1-4): EAQVTQNPRYLITVTGKKLTVTCSQNMNHEYMSWYRQDPGLGLRQIYYSMNVEVTDKGDVPEGYKVSRKEKRNFPLILESPSPNQTSLYFCASSLWRGNEKLFFGSGTQLSVL.

This clone was counted a few times. The J gene is TRBJ1-5, the V gene TRBV11-2; D not certain. The CDR3 extends over 13 amino acids. Germline V lookup: CDR1 SGHAT, CDR2 FQNNGV. V was clipped by 10 bases and J by 3 bases, with 13 bases between them. As DNA, the CDR3 is TGTGCCATTCCGCTCAGTCACAATCAGCCCCAGCATTTT. Translating gives CAIPLSHNQPQHF.

The table lists this clone with a count of one. The rearrangement links TRBV28 to TRBJ2-7, with D possibly matching TRBD1 (5 bases). CDR1 is MDHEN, CDR2 SYDVKM, per germline. V was cut by 5 bases and J by 0 bases, with 20 bases left in between. The CDR3 loop spans 17 amino acids. Here the CDR3 DNA reads TGTGCCAGCAGTGCTGCAACAGGTAGGAAGTTCTCCTACGAGCAGTACTTC. Encoded protein: CASSAATGRKFSYEQYF.

The chain combines TRBV21-1 with TRBJ1-2; TRBD1 was called by the table and not checked on the DNA. TRBV21-1 is a recognized pseudogene. CDR3 length equals 15 residues. CDR3 amino acids: CASSKEDSANYGYTF. The CDR3 nucleotides read TGTGCCAGCAGCAAAGAGGACAGCGCTAACTATGGCTACACCTTC.

A single count supports this clone. The chain links TRBV14 to TRBJ2-7; TRBD1 might be the D (5 bases). The CDR3 totals 15 residues. The V end lost 2 bases, the J end lost 3 bases, and 14 bases lay between the germline ends. CDR1 is SGHDN, CDR2 FVKESK, per germline. The CDR3 here is CASSQPGSGHYEQYF. The CDR3 nucleotides are TGTGCCAGCAGCCAACCAGGGTCGGGTCACTACGAGCAGTACTTC. Combining the CDR3 with reference TRBV14 and TRBJ2-7 gives the whole variable domain EAGVTQFPSHSVIEKGQTVTLRCDPISGHDNLYWYRRVMGKEIKFLLHFVKESKQDESGMPNNRFLAERTGGTYSTLKVQPAELEDSGVYFCASSQPGSGHYEQYFGPGTRLTVT.

This clone was found once. The chain uses TRBV19 and TRBJ1-1, with a weak D call TRBD1 (5 bases). Germline loops: CDR1 LNHDA, CDR2 SQIVND (reference sequence). There are 15 residues in the CDR3. The germline V and J ends were trimmed by 4 bases and 1 base, with 13 bases remaining between them. The chain's CDR3 is CASSNYYRQNTEAFF. In DNA form, the CDR3 reads TGTGCCAGTAGTAACTATTACAGGCAGAACACTGAAGCTTTCTTT.

The gene calls are TRBV5-4 and TRBJ1-4; D call uncertain. V dropped 4 bases and J dropped 0 bases, with 13 bases sitting between them. The germline CDR1 and CDR2 sequences are SGHNT and YYREEE (reference sequence). The CDR3 is 16 residues long. CDR3 residues: CASSAGGPATNEKLFF. DNA for the CDR3: TGTGCCAGCAGCGCGGGTGGCCCCGCAACTAATGAAAAACTGTTTTTT.

This chain connects TRBV21-1 to TRBJ1-5; the DNA was not used to check the table's D call, TRBD1. TRBV21-1 is marked as a pseudogene. This CDR3 comprises 15 residues. Here the CDR3 DNA reads TGTGCCAGCAGCACCAGGGGGCAGGACAATCAGCCCCAGCATTTT. This gives the protein CASSTRGQDNQPQHF.

The genes are TRBV7-2 and TRBJ2-5, with D tentatively TRBD2 (5 bases). CDR1 and CDR2 from the germline V gene are SGHTA and FQGNSA. CDR3 length equals 13 residues. V was shortened by 2 bases and J by 2 bases, with 6 bases between the two germline ends. This CDR3 reads CASSLTRQETQYF. CDR3 nucleotide sequence: TGTGCCAGCAGCTTAACTAGACAAGAGACCCAGTACTTC.

This clone was counted a few times. V gene TRBV6-5 combines with J gene TRBJ2-5; possibly TRBD2 for D (6 bases). V gave up 10 bases and J gave up 5 bases, with 14 bases separating them. Looked up from germline, CDR1 is MNHEY and CDR2 is SVGAGI. The CDR3 covers 12 residues. CDR3 sequence: CATRDGGETQYF. CDR3 bases: TGTGCCACCAGAGATGGGGGGGAGACCCAGTACTTC.